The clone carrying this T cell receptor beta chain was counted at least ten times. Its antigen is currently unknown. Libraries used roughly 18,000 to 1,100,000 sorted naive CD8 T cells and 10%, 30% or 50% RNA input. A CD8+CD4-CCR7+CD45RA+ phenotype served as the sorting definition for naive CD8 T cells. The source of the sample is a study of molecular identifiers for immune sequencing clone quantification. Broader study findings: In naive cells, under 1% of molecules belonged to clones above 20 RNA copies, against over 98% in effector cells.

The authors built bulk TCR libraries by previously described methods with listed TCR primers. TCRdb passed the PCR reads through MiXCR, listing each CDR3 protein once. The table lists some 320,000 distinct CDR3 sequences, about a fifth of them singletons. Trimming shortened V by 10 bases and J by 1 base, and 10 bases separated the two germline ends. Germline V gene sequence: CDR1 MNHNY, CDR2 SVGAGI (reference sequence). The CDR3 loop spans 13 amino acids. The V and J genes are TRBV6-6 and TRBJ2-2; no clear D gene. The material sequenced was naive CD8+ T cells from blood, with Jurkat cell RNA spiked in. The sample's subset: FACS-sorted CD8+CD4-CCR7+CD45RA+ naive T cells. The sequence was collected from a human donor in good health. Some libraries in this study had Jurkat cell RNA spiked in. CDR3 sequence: CATTPGNTGELFF. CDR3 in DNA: TGTGCCACGACTCCAGGGAACACCGGGGAGCTGTTTTTT.